The 17 T cell receptor beta chains listed next were all sequenced from one sample in a study of naive and memory T cell subsets. Ligated cDNA underwent four rounds of PCR with nested alpha and beta constant region primers and SP2. MiXCR, run by TCRdb on the UMI-ligation and nested PCR reads, gives a single entry per CDR3 protein. The sample yields 20,000 to 25,000 distinct CDR3 sequences, roughly 5.5% seen once. Stated treatment: skin biopsy from PPD injection site in Mantoux-positive individual. The library had UMIs added by 3' ligation of an oligonucleotide to TCR cDNA. Sequencing was performed on skin, taken from a tuberculin skin test site. The receptor set was obtained from an adult in good health.

This chain links TRBV6-5 with TRBJ2-3, with 7 nucleotides matching TRBD2. CDR3 length equals 16 residues. Trimming removed 2 bases from V and 4 bases from J; junction bases left unmatched: 9. Germline loops: CDR1 MNHEY, CDR2 SVGAGI. CDR3 protein: CASSYLGGSNPDTQYF. CDR3 in DNA: TGTGCCAGCAGTTACCTCGGCGGGAGTAACCCAGATACGCAGTATTTT.

There are a few counts of this clonotype. The chain links TRBV11-3 to TRBJ1-2, with D unresolved. Germline values: CDR1 SGHNT, CDR2 YENEEA. The CDR3 runs to 16 residues. V lost 2 bases and J lost 8, with 21 bases in between. Here the CDR3 reads CASSLNEGWRVCGYTF. CDR3 DNA: TGTGCCAGCAGCTTAAACGAAGGGTGGAGGGTCTGCGGCTACACCTTC.

The chain is built from TRBV10-2 and TRBJ2-7, with a possible D match to TRBD2 (5 bases). V lost 4 bases and J 4 bases, leaving 14 bases between the germline ends. The CDR3 is made up of 14 amino acids. Germline V CDR1 and CDR2: WSHSY, SAAADI. The DNA of the CDR3 is TGCGCCAGCAGTGGTCCCATCAGCGGTTACGAGCAGTACTTC. Translated: CASSGPISGYEQYF.

This clonotype was seen at least ten times. The chain has TRBV5-1 and TRBJ1-4; perhaps TRBD1 as D (5 bases). Trimming took 1 base from V and 6 from J, leaving 10 bases between them. CDR3 length equals 14 residues. The V gene's germline CDR1 is SGHRS and CDR2 YFSETQ. The CDR3: CASSLRGGDEKLFF. The CDR3 nucleotides are TGCGCCAGCAGCTTGCGGGGGGGGGATGAAAAACTGTTTTTT.

This clonotype was observed at least ten times. The chain couples TRBV6-6 to TRBJ2-7; tentatively, D is TRBD2 (5 bases). Germline V CDR1 and CDR2: MNHNY, SVGAGI (reference sequence). Deletions cut 7 bases from V and 0 bases from J, with 22 bases between. The CDR3 consists of 17 residues. The CDR3 DNA is TGTGCCAGCAACCCACTAGAGTACCAATCTAACTCCTACGAGCAGTACTTC. This codes for CASNPLEYQSNSYEQYF.

This clonotype was recorded a few times. The chain uses TRBV19 and TRBJ2-1, with TRBD2 matching over 7 bases. The CDR3 has 16 amino acids. V dropped 5 bases and J dropped 0; count of bases not matched to a gene: 7. Germline V gene data show CDR1 as LNHDA and CDR2 as SQIVND (reference sequence). DNA of the CDR3: TGTGCCAGTAGTTGGACTAGAGGGTCCTCCTACAATGAGCAGTTCTTC. It codes for CASSWTRGSSYNEQFF.

This clonotype has at least ten counts. This chain joins TRBV12-3 or TRBV12-4 and TRBJ1-4; D not certain. The CDR3 is made up of 14 amino acids. The V end was cut by 5 bases, the J end by 3 bases, with 10 bases between. CDR3: CASSIQEANEKLFF. CDR3 DNA sequence: TGTGCCAGCAGTATCCAGGAGGCTAATGAAAAACTGTTTTTT.

Many counts were recorded for this clonotype. The rearrangement uses TRBV12-3 or TRBV12-4 and TRBJ2-7; no definite D call. V lost 5 bases and J lost 7, with 9 bases in between. This CDR3 spans 11 amino acids. The CDR3 sequence: CASSTQVEQYF. The CDR3 DNA follows: TGTGCCAGCAGTACGCAGGTGGAGCAGTACTTC.

This clonotype came up many times. The chain joins TRBV18 to TRBJ2-7; TRBD2 is a possible D gene (5 bases). CDR1 KGHSH and CDR2 LQKENI come from the germline V gene. The CDR3 length is 16 residues. Trimming removed 6 bases at V and 3 bases at J, with 21 bases between. In nucleotides, the CDR3 is TGTGCCAGCTCGCCGGACTCCGGTTTTTCCCGCTACGAGCAGTACTTC. It translates to CASSPDSGFSRYEQYF. Supplemented by reference TRBV18 and TRBJ2-7, the full variable domain reads NAGVMQNPRHLVRRRGQEARLRCSPMKGHSHVYWYRQLPEEGLKFMVYLQKENIIDESGMPKERFSAEFPKEGPSILRIQQVVRGDSAAYFCASSPDSGFSRYEQYFGPGTRLTVT.

Relative to its sample, this clonotype is medium-sized. This chain connects TRBV30 to TRBJ2-1; 7 bases agree with TRBD2. V gave up 3 bases and J gave up 3 bases; unmatched junction bases: 5. CDR3 size: 14 residues. From germline, CDR1 is GTSNPN and CDR2 SVGIG (reference sequence). The CDR3 protein is CAWRRAGVYNEQFF. As DNA, the CDR3 is TGTGCCTGGAGGCGGGCGGGAGTCTACAATGAGCAGTTCTTC.

This clonotype has more than one count but fewer than ten. The chain uses TRBV20-1 and TRBJ2-3; D is ambiguous. V lost 3 bases, J lost 5 bases, and 9 bases lay in between. The CDR3 runs to 12 residues. Germline assignment: CDR1 DFQATT and CDR2 SNEGSKA (reference sequence). The CDR3 sequence is CSASPGLDTQYF. As DNA, the CDR3 is TGCAGTGCTAGCCCGGGCTTAGATACGCAGTATTTT.

Ten or more counts support this clonotype. The gene calls are TRBV6-1 and TRBJ2-7, with D perhaps assigned TRBD1 or TRBD2 (5 bases each). Germline values: CDR1 MNHNS, CDR2 SASEGT. The CDR3 runs 16 residues. Trimming removed 6 bases at V and 4 bases at J, with 22 bases between. This CDR3 reads CASRRPPGRTWYEQYF. In nucleotides, the CDR3 is TGTGCCAGCAGGAGACCTCCGGGACGGACTTGGTACGAGCAGTACTTC.

This clonotype occurred many times. The chain links TRBV12-3 or TRBV12-4 to TRBJ2-1; D not resolved. Trimming removed 1 base from V and 9 bases from J, with 4 bases in between. The CDR3 spans 11 residues. The CDR3 DNA follows: TGTGCCAGCAGTTTAGGGACTGAGCAGTTCTTC. Residues: CASSLGTEQFF.

There are many counts of this clonotype. This sequence joins TRBV11-1 and TRBJ1-1; D is unclear. CDR1 SGHAT and CDR2 FQDESV come from the germline V gene (reference sequence). The CDR3 is 15 amino acids. V dropped 4 bases and J dropped 4 bases, with 16 bases sitting between them. For the CDR3, the DNA is TGTGCCAGCAGCTCGCTCTACGGTACAAGCACTGAAGCTTTCTTT. Translation: CASSSLYGTSTEAFF.

This clonotype was seen a handful of times. The chain employs TRBV30 and TRBJ2-1; D gene unclear. The CDR3 runs 11 residues. Trimming shortened V by 6 bases and J by 8 bases, and 11 bases separated the two germline ends. Germline CDR1 and CDR2: GTSNPN and SVGIG (reference sequence). DNA for the CDR3: TGTGCCTGTAGTTCAGTCGATGAGCAGTTCTTC. Encoded protein: CACSSVDEQFF.

The CDR3 sequence is CASSDRTGTTANTIYF. In nucleotides, the CDR3 is TGTGCCAGCAGCGACAGGACAGGGACCACCGCCAACACCATATATTTT. The rearrangement joins TRBV7-8 to TRBJ1-3; 8 bases match TRBD1. The CDR3 runs to 16 residues. Per the germline V gene, CDR1 is SGHVS and CDR2 is FQNEAQ. V was clipped by 5 bases and J by 7 bases; unmatched bases: 13.

The table lists this clonotype with many counts. This rearrangement joins TRBV29-1 to TRBJ1-1; D may be TRBD1 (6 bases). In germline, CDR1 is SQVTM, CDR2 ANQGSEA. V gave up 3 bases and J gave up 5 bases, with 13 bases separating them. The CDR3 length is 13 residues. CDR3 in DNA: TGCAGCGTTGAGTGGGGGCAAGGGACTGAAGCTTTCTTT. Encoded protein: CSVEWGQGTEAFF.